The sequence of this T cell receptor beta chain was determined in a study of blood T cell repertoires in COVID-19. This table comes from immunoSEQ multiplex PCR, and its TCRdb copy is limited to in-frame clones, with some not included. The profile shows fewer than 350,000 clones, 80% to 90% of them singletons. Patients of the Seattle cohort, enrolled during active infection, were followed longitudinally. This CDR3 is built from 14 residues. The germline CDR1 and CDR2 sequences are LGHDT and YNNKEL (reference sequence). V shed 7 bases and J shed 6 bases, with 18 bases lying between them. The TCR comes from a woman aged 25 to 39 with COVID-19, enrolled during active disease. The rearrangement links TRBV3-1 (or the pseudogene TRBV3-2) to TRBJ1-2, with a tentative D call TRBD1 (6 bases). Sequencing was carried out using peripheral blood. Written as DNA, the CDR3 is TGTGCCAGCACCGTAGGGGGATTTACGAATGGCTACACCTTC. It specifies CASTVGGFTNGYTF.